This passage covers 5 T cell receptor beta chains from one sample sequenced in a study of vaccination and CD4 T cells after COVID-19. Time point indicated: late sampling 161 to 241 days after vaccination in three convalescent patients. As to treatment: approximately 10-day PBMC culture with coronavirus spike peptide pools or control peptides (ViraFEST assay). Once obtained from cultured CD4+ T cells, the DNA was sequenced using the Oncomine TCR Beta short-read assay. A single record per CDR3 protein comes from TCRdb applying MiXCR to the PCR reads. The sample holds more than 20,000 distinct CDR3 sequences, 41% seen once. Their target antigens are unknown. Material: CD4+ T cells from blood, cultured in vitro, obtained about 7 months after SARS-CoV-2 vaccination. The receptors were sampled from a human donor who had recovered from COVID-19.

The chain has TRBV7-3 and TRBJ2-6, with 8 bases lining up with TRBD2. This CDR3 spans 15 amino acids. The V segment lost 4 bases and the J segment 5 bases; nucleotides outside the gene matches: 4. Looked up from germline, CDR1 is SGHTA and CDR2 is FQGTGA. CDR3 DNA sequence: TGTGCCAGCAGCTCCCCGGGGGGGTGGGCCAACGTCCTGACTTTC. This sequence encodes CASSSPGGWANVLTF.

The CDR3: CASSLPGQYNEQFF. The CDR3 coding sequence is TGTGCCAGCAGTTTACCGGGACAGTACAATGAGCAGTTCTTC. The J gene is TRBJ2-1, the V gene TRBV28; 7 bases fit TRBD1. Germline lookup yields CDR1 MDHEN and CDR2 SYDVKM. The CDR3 is 14 amino acids. J was trimmed by 4 bases and V by 2 bases; bases with no gene match: 2.

J is TRBJ1-6 and V is TRBV7-6; D may be TRBD1 (5 bases). CDR1 is SGHVS and CDR2 is FNYEAQ in the germline V gene. The CDR3 runs 16 residues. V lost 6 bases to trimming and J lost 6 bases, with 18 bases between them. This CDR3 reads CASSPSAGNFNSPLHF. Here the CDR3 DNA reads TGTGCCAGCAGTCCCTCGGCAGGGAACTTTAATTCACCCCTCCACTTT.

The rearrangement joins TRBV7-8 to TRBJ2-1; TRBD2 matches 10 bases. Germline trimming cut 3 bases from V and 7 bases from J; bases unmatched to any gene: 15. From germline, CDR1 is SGHVS and CDR2 FQNEAQ. The CDR3 covers 18 residues. The CDR3 nucleotides are TGTGCCAGCAGCTTTTATACCCCCACTAGCGGGATAGTAAATGAGCAGTTCTTC. Encoded protein: CASSFYTPTSGIVNEQFF.

The V gene is TRBV7-9, the J gene TRBJ1-1; D not certain. The CDR3 runs to 13 residues. V lost 5 bases and J lost 1, with 8 bases in between. Germline CDR1 SEHNR, CDR2 FQNEAQ (reference sequence). This CDR3 is CASSADGNTEAFF. In DNA form, the CDR3 reads TGTGCCAGCAGCGCGGACGGGAACACTGAAGCTTTCTTT.